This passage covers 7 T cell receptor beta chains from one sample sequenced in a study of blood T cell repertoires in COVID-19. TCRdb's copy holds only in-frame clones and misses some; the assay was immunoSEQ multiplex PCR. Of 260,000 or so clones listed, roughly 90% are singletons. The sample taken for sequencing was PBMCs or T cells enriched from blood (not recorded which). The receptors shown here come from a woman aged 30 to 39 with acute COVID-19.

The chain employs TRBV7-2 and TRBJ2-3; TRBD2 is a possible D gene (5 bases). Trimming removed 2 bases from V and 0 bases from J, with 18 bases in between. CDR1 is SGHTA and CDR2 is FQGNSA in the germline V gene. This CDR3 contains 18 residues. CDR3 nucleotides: TGTGCCAGCAGCTTACGGCCTAGCTATGCTTCTAGCACAGATACGCAGTATTTT. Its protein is CASSLRPSYASSTDTQYF.

The CDR3 loop is CASSPRTSGGKLWYQETQYF. In DNA form, the CDR3 reads TGTGCCAGCAGCCCCAGGACTAGCGGGGGGAAGCTCTGGTACCAAGAGACCCAGTACTTC. The chain employs TRBV6-2 or TRBV6-3 and TRBJ2-5; 14 positions match TRBD2. Germline V gene sequence: CDR1 MNHEY, CDR2 SVGEGT. The CDR3 has 20 amino acids. Trimming took 6 bases from V and 0 from J; bases not matched to a gene: 15.

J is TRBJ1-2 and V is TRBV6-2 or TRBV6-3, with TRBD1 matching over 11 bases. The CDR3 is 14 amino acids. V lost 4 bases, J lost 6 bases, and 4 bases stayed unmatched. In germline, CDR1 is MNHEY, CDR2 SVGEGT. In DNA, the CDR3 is TGTGCCAGCAGTTTTCGGACAGGGGGCGATGGCTACACCTTC. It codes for CASSFRTGGDGYTF.

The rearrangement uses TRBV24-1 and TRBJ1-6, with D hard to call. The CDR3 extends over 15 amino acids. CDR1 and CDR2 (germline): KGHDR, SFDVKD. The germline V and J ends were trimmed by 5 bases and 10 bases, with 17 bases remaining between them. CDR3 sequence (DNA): TGTGCCACCAGTGCCGCCAGGAACAGTTGGTCACCCCTCCACTTT. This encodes CATSAARNSWSPLHF.

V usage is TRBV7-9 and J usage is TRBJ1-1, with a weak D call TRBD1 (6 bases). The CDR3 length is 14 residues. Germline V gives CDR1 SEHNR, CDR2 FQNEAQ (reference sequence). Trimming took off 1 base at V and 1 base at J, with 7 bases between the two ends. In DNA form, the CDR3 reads TGTGCCAGCAGCTTAGGACAGGCGAACACTGAAGCTTTCTTT. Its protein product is CASSLGQANTEAFF.

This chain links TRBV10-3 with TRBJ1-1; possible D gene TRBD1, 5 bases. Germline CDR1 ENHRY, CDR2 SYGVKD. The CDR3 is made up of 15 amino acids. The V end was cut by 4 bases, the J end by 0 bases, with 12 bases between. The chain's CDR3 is CAISAMEGLNTEAFF. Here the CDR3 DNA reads TGTGCCATCAGTGCAATGGAGGGGCTGAACACTGAAGCTTTCTTT.

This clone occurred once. Here the CDR3 reads CASSQERGDPYNEQFF. The DNA of the CDR3 is TGTGCCAGCAGCCAAGAGCGGGGGGACCCCTACAATGAGCAGTTCTTC. The chain couples TRBV14 to TRBJ2-1; 8 bases are shared with TRBD2. The CDR3 covers 16 residues. The trim removed 0 bases at V and 2 bases at J, leaving 3 bases unmatched. Germline V gives CDR1 SGHDN, CDR2 FVKESK.